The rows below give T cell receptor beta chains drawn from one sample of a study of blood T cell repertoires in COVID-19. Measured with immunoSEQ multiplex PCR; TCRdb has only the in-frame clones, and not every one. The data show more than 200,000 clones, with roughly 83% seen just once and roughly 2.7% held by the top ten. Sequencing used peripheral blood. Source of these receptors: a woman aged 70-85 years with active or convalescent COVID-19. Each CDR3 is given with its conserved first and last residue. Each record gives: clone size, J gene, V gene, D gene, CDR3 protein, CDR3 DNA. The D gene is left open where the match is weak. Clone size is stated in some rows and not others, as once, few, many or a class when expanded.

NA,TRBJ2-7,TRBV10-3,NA,CAISENGGFNPEQYF,TGTGCCATCAGTGAAAATGGAGGTTTTAATCCCGAGCAGTACTTC
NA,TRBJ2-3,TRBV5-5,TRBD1,CASDPGQGAGTDTQYF,TGTGCCTCAGATCCGGGACAGGGGGCGGGCACAGATACGCAGTATTTT
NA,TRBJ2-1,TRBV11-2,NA,CASSLLGLQVGEQFF,TGTGCCAGCAGCTTGCTGGGACTCCAAGTCGGTGAGCAGTTCTTC
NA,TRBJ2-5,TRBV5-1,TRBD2,CASSLTRLADTQYF,TGCGCCAGCAGCTTAACCCGACTAGCGGATACCCAGTACTTC
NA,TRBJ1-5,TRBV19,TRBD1,CASSISSGTVGYQPQHF,TGTGCCAGTAGTATTAGCTCCGGGACAGTCGGCTATCAGCCCCAGCATTTT
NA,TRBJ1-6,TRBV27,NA,CASSSRPGEYNSPLHF,TGTGCCAGCAGTTCGCGGCCAGGGGAATATAATTCACCCCTCCACTTT
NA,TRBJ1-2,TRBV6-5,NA,CASSPTVLYGYTF,TGTGCCAGCAGCCCCACGGTACTTTATGGCTACACCTTC
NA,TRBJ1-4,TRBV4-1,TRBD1,CASSQAGTGWDEKLFF,TGCGCCAGCAGCCAAGCCGGGACAGGGTGGGATGAAAAACTGTTTTTT
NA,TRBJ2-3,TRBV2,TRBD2,CASRRGGATDTQYF,TGTGCCAGCAGACGCGGGGGGGCAACAGATACGCAGTATTTT
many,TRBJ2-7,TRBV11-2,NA,CASSLESSGEQYF,TGTGCCAGCAGCTTAGAATCCTCGGGCGAGCAGTACTTC
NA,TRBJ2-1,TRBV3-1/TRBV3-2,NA,CASSQLPYSGIGNEQFF,TGTGCCAGCAGCCAACTCCCCTATAGCGGAATCGGGAATGAGCAGTTCTTC
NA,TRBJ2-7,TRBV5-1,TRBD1,CASSFGTAYEQYF,TGCGCCAGCAGCTTCGGGACAGCCTACGAGCAGTACTTC
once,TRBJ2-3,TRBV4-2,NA,CASSQGIGQTDTQYF,TGTGCCAGCAGCCAAGGCATCGGACAGACAGATACGCAGTATTTT
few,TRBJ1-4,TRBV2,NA,CASSERQPIRTNEKLFF,TGTGCCAGCAGTGAACGACAGCCGATCAGAACTAATGAAAAACTGTTTTTT
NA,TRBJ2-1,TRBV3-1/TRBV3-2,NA,CASSHIYEQFF,TGTGCCAGCAGCCATATATATGAGCAGTTCTTC
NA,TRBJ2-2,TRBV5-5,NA,CASSPRVVSNTGELFF,TGTGCCAGCAGCCCCAGGGTGGTTTCGAACACCGGGGAGCTGTTTTTT